Below are 25 T cell receptor beta chains sequenced from a single sample in a study of T cell responses to AZD1222 COVID-19 vaccine. Profiled with immunoSEQ multiplex PCR; TCRdb holds only in-frame clones, not every one. The table includes around 110,000 clones, around 94% detected once. The specimen comprised peripheral blood, sampled on day 0 of AZD1222 vaccination. Receptors originate from an adult in good health.

The V and J genes are TRBV7-2 and TRBJ2-5, with 9 bases fitting TRBD2. The CDR3 covers 15 residues. CDR1 is SGHTA and CDR2 is FQGNSA in the germline V gene. V lost 4 bases and J lost 5; bases outside the gene matches: 8. CDR3 DNA sequence: TGTGCCAGCAGCTCTTCCGGGACTAGCATGGAGACCCAGTACTTC. It translates to CASSSSGTSMETQYF. The full variable domain, rest sourced from reference TRBV7-2 and TRBJ2-5, is GAGVSQSPSNKVTEKGKDVELRCDPISGHTALYWYRQSLGQGLEFLIYFQGNSAPDKSGLPSDRFSAERTGGSVSTLTIQRTQQEDSAVYLCASSSSGTSMETQYFGPGTRLLVL.

The DNA for the CDR3 is TGTGCCAGCAGCCTTGGGACTTCCTCTCTCAATGAGCAGTTCTTC. This codes for CASSLGTSSLNEQFF. This chain links TRBV3-1 (or the pseudogene TRBV3-2) with TRBJ2-1, with D perhaps TRBD2 (6 bases). V was shortened by 4 bases and J by 6 bases, with 16 bases between the two germline ends. This CDR3 comprises 15 residues. CDR1 is LGHDT, CDR2 YNNKEL, per germline (reference sequence).

The V and J genes are TRBV6-2 or TRBV6-3 and TRBJ2-3; 11 bases map to TRBD2. With V trimmed by 6 bases and J by 4 bases, 27 bases remained unmatched. This CDR3 region has 22 residues. In germline, CDR1 is MNHEY, CDR2 SVGEGT. CDR3 in amino acids: CASSPEWAGLAGLTRVADTQYF. In DNA form, the CDR3 reads TGTGCCAGCAGCCCCGAGTGGGCCGGACTAGCGGGTCTAACGCGGGTCGCAGATACGCAGTATTTT.

This CDR3 reads CTTQDSNNEQFF. The CDR3 nucleotides are TGTACCACACAGGATTCGAACAATGAGCAGTTCTTC. The chain employs TRBV5-4 and TRBJ2-1, with a possible D match to TRBD1 (5 bases). CDR1 is SGHNT and CDR2 is YYREEE in the germline V gene (reference sequence). This CDR3 region has 12 residues.

The chain couples TRBV2 to TRBJ2-1; D is unresolved. The CDR3 spans 13 residues. The germline V and J ends were trimmed by 5 bases and 4 bases, with 9 bases remaining between them. CDR1 and CDR2 (germline): SNHLY, FYNNEI. In DNA, the CDR3 is TGTGCCAGCAGTACCACAATTTACAATGAGCAGTTCTTC. Translation: CASSTTIYNEQFF.

The genes are TRBV5-4 and TRBJ2-3; no clear D gene. CDR1 and CDR2 (germline): SGHNT, YYREEE (reference sequence). V was trimmed by 1 base and J by 3 bases, leaving 6 bases between them. The CDR3 is 13 residues long. The CDR3 coding sequence is TGTGCCAGCAGCTTGACTGTGACAGATACGCAGTATTTT. Its protein is CASSLTVTDTQYF. The whole variable domain, filled in from reference TRBV5-4 and TRBJ2-3, reads ETGVTQSPTHLIKTRGQQVTLRCSSQSGHNTVSWYQQALGQGPQFIFQYYREEENGRGNFPPRFSGLQFPNYSSELNVNALELDDSALYLCASSLTVTDTQYFGPGTRLTVL.

This chain uses TRBV12-3 or TRBV12-4 with TRBJ2-1; TRBD1 is a possible D gene (6 bases). This CDR3 is 13 amino acids long. V lost 6 bases and J lost 10, with 16 bases in between. The CDR3 DNA follows: TGTGCCAGCAGCCCAATCGCGGACAGCGAGCAGTTCTTC. Translating it yields CASSPIADSEQFF.

This chain connects TRBV28 to TRBJ1-2; D is perhaps TRBD1 (5 bases). The CDR3 runs to 13 residues. Deletions cut 5 bases from V and 6 bases from J, with 13 bases between. CDR1 and CDR2 from the germline V gene are MDHEN and SYDVKM. CDR3 in amino acids: CASSLQERHGYTF. The DNA of the CDR3 is TGTGCCAGCAGTCTACAGGAAAGGCATGGCTACACCTTC.

This chain links TRBV5-1 with TRBJ1-4, with D uncertain. V shed 4 bases and J shed 7 bases, with 11 bases lying between them. Germline CDR1 and CDR2: SGHRS and YFSETQ. The CDR3 runs 13 residues. The CDR3 protein is CASSLQEGEKLFF. As DNA, the CDR3 is TGCGCCAGCAGCCTGCAGGAGGGTGAAAAACTGTTTTTT. Looking up the rest from reference TRBV5-1 and TRBJ1-4 gives the full variable domain: KAGVTQTPRYLIKTRGQQVTLSCSPISGHRSVSWYQQTPGQGLQFLFEYFSETQRNKGNFPGRFSGRQFSNSRSEMNVSTLELGDSALYLCASSLQEGEKLFFGSGTQLSVL.

The rearrangement joins TRBV27 to TRBJ2-7; D remains ambiguous. Germline CDR1 reads MNHEY; CDR2 reads SMNVEV (reference sequence). The CDR3 spans 16 residues. V shed 6 bases and J shed 4 bases, with 22 bases lying between them. In nucleotides, the CDR3 is TGTGCCAGCAGCACGCTATACGGCGAGTTGAAATACGAGCAGTACTTC. Translation: CASSTLYGELKYEQYF.

This chain joins TRBV11-2 and TRBJ2-3, with TRBD2 matching 7 bases. Germline assignment: CDR1 SGHAT and CDR2 FQNNGV. V shed 5 bases and J 2 bases; nucleotides not matched to a gene: 16. The CDR3 has 18 residues. As DNA, the CDR3 is TGTGCCAGCAGCCCGTGGTTTCGCGCTAGCGGACTCACAGATACGCAGTATTTT. Translation: CASSPWFRASGLTDTQYF. Complete variable domain (other parts from reference TRBV11-2 and TRBJ2-3): EAGVAQSPRYKIIEKRQSVAFWCNPISGHATLYWYQQILGQGPKLLIQFQNNGVVDDSQLPKDRFSAERLKGVDSTLKIQPAKLEDSAVYLCASSPWFRASGLTDTQYFGPGTRLTVL.

The chain combines TRBV27 with TRBJ2-2, with 7 nucleotides matching TRBD1. The CDR3 loop spans 20 amino acids. V shed 3 bases and J 1 base; nucleotides not matched to a gene: 17. The V gene's germline CDR1 is MNHEY and CDR2 SMNVEV (reference sequence). The CDR3 bases are TGTGCCAGCAGTTTTTCCCCCGACAGGGTTCGCACCTTGAACACCGGGGAGCTGTTTTTT. Its translation is CASSFSPDRVRTLNTGELFF.

The CDR3 is CASTGNGELFF. The CDR3 DNA reads TGTGCCAGCACAGGGAACGGGGAGCTGTTTTTT. The J gene is TRBJ2-2, the V gene TRBV2; tentative D call: TRBD1 (5 bases). The CDR3 runs 11 residues. CDR1 SNHLY and CDR2 FYNNEI come from the germline V gene. The ends were cut back, 7 bases at V and 7 bases at J, with 7 bases in the middle.

The V and J genes are TRBV11-2 and TRBJ1-2, with D unresolved. CDR1 and CDR2 (germline): SGHAT, FQNNGV. With 0 bases removed from V and 6 bases from J, the gap between germline ends came to 2 bases. The CDR3 spans 11 residues. CDR3 in amino acids: CASSLEDGYTF. CDR3 coding DNA: TGTGCCAGCAGCTTAGAGGATGGCTACACCTTC.

The chain employs TRBV4-1 and TRBJ1-4; 8 bases map to TRBD1. The V gene end was trimmed by 3 bases and the J gene end by 8 bases; junction bases not matched to a gene: 8. Germline loops: CDR1 MGHRA, CDR2 YSYEKL. CDR3 length: 15 residues. This CDR3 reads CASSHSPGQVEKLFF. The CDR3 DNA sequence: TGCGCCAGCAGCCACTCCCCGGGACAGGTAGAAAAACTGTTTTTT.

The chain is built from TRBV28 and TRBJ2-1; D perhaps matches TRBD2 (5 bases). The germline V gene encodes CDR1 MDHEN and CDR2 SYDVKM. This CDR3 comprises 13 residues. Trimming shortened V by 6 bases and J by 3 bases, and 9 bases separated the two germline ends. CDR3: CASRSGLYNEQFF. CDR3 in DNA: TGTGCCAGCAGAAGCGGCCTCTACAATGAGCAGTTCTTC. Combining the CDR3 with reference TRBV28 and TRBJ2-1 gives the whole variable domain DVKVTQSSRYLVKRTGEKVFLECVQDMDHENMFWYRQDPGLGLRLIYFSYDVKMKEKGDIPEGYSVSREKKERFSLILESASTNQTSMYLCASRSGLYNEQFFGPGTRLTVL.

This chain links TRBV2 with TRBJ2-6; TRBD1 might be the D (5 bases). CDR3 size: 17 residues. Germline-derived CDR1 and CDR2 are SNHLY and FYNNEI. V was shortened by 9 bases and J by 0 bases, with 18 bases between the two germline ends. The CDR3 reads CASPGDSPRSGANVLTF. The CDR3 DNA reads as TGTGCCAGTCCCGGAGACAGCCCACGCTCTGGGGCCAACGTCCTGACTTTC.

CDR3 sequence (DNA): TGTGCCAGCAGAAAACCGCGGACTAGCGGAAACAATGAGCAGTTCTTC. Translating gives CASRKPRTSGNNEQFF. The rearrangement links TRBV28 to TRBJ2-1; TRBD2 matches 10 bases. Germline V lookup: CDR1 MDHEN, CDR2 SYDVKM. Germline trimming cut 6 bases from V and 5 bases from J; bases unmatched to any gene: 10. The CDR3 runs 16 residues.

The J gene is TRBJ1-4, the V gene TRBV29-1; TRBD1 agrees at 7 bases. From germline, CDR1 is SQVTM and CDR2 ANQGSEA. Trimming took 6 bases from V and 8 from J; bases not matched to a gene: 9. The CDR3 has 13 amino acids. CDR3 loop: CSVTDRVREKLFF. As DNA, the CDR3 is TGCAGCGTAACCGACAGGGTTCGGGAAAAACTGTTTTTT.

The chain carries TRBV7-3 and TRBJ1-6, with D hard to call. Trimming stripped 2 bases from V and 7 bases from J, with 6 bases between. The CDR3 has 13 amino acids. CDR1 SGHTA and CDR2 FQGTGA come from the germline V gene. CDR3 nucleotides: TGTGCCAGCAGCTTAGGGAACAATTCACCCCTCCACTTT. Encoded protein: CASSLGNNSPLHF.

This clone was counted a single time. The chain combines TRBV7-9 with TRBJ2-1, with 7 bases that match TRBD1. Trimming removed 7 bases from V and 1 base from J; junction bases left unmatched: 7. The germline gives CDR1 SEHNR, CDR2 FQNEAQ (reference sequence). CDR3 length: 15 amino acids. The CDR3 sequence is CASTQSGGSYNEQFF. The CDR3 coding sequence is TGTGCCAGCACCCAGTCAGGGGGTTCCTACAATGAGCAGTTCTTC.

The J gene is TRBJ1-5, the V gene TRBV15; no firm D call. The CDR3 is 15 amino acids. Germline CDR1 LNHNV, CDR2 YYDKDF (reference sequence). V was cut by 3 bases and J by 5 bases, with 14 bases left in between. CDR3 DNA: TGTGCCACCAGCAGGGAAAAGGACTGGTATCAGCCCCAGCATTTT. It yields the protein CATSREKDWYQPQHF.

This sequence joins TRBV19 and TRBJ2-1, with TRBD2 matching over 12 bases. This CDR3 spans 19 amino acids. The V gene's germline CDR1 is LNHDA and CDR2 SQIVND (reference sequence). The J segment lost 0 bases and the V segment lost 3 bases, leaving 9 bases of the junction unmatched. In DNA, the CDR3 is TGTGCCAGTAGTATGACTAGCGGGAGTTCCCAGAGCTCCTACAATGAGCAGTTCTTC. Its translation is CASSMTSGSSQSSYNEQFF.

V usage is TRBV10-3 and J usage is TRBJ2-7; D gene uncertain. V shed 9 bases and J shed 3 bases, with 18 bases lying between them. Germline CDR1 reads ENHRY; CDR2 reads SYGVKD. CDR3 length: 14 residues. CDR3 amino acids: CAIAAEPALYEQYF. The DNA of the CDR3 is TGTGCCATAGCCGCGGAGCCAGCCCTCTACGAGCAGTACTTC.

The rearrangement joins TRBV28 to TRBJ2-2; 10 bases match TRBD2. The CDR3 sequence is 17 residues long. V dropped 7 bases and J dropped 2; count of bases not matched to a gene: 10. In germline, CDR1 is MDHEN, CDR2 SYDVKM. The CDR3, as DNA: TGTGCCAGCACTTTGACTAGCGGGTATCTAAACACCGGGGAGCTGTTTTTT. It yields the protein CASTLTSGYLNTGELFF.